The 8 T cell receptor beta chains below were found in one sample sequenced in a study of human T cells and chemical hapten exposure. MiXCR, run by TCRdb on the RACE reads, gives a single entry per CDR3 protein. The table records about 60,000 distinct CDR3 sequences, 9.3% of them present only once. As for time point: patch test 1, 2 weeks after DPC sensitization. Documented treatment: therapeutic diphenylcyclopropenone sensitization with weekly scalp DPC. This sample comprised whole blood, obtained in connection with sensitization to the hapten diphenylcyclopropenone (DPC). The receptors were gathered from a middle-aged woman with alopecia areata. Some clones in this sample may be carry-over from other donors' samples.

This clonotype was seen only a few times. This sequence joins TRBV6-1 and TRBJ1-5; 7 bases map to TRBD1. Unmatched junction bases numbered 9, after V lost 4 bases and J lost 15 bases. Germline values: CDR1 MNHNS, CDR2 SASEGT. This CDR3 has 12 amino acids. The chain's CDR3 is CASSALTGSLHF. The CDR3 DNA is TGTGCCAGCAGTGCCCTGACAGGGAGCTTGCATTTT.

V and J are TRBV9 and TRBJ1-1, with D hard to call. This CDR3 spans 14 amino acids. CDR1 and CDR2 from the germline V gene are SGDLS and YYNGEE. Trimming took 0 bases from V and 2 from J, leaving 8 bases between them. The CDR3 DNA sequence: TGTGCCAGCAGCGTAGTAAGAGAAAACACTGAAGCTTTCTTT. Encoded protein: CASSVVRENTEAFF.

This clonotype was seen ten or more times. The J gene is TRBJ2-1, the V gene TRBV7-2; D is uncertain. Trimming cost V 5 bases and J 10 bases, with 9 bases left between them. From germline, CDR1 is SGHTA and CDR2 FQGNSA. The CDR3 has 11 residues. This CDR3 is CASSLRYEQFF. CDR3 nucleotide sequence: TGTGCCAGCAGCCTTAGGTACGAGCAGTTCTTC.

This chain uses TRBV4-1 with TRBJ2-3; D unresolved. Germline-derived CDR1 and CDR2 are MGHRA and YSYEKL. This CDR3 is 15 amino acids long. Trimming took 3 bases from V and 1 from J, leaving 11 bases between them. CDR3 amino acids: CASSHPASGTDTQYF. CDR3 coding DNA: TGCGCCAGCAGCCACCCGGCAAGCGGCACAGATACGCAGTATTTT.

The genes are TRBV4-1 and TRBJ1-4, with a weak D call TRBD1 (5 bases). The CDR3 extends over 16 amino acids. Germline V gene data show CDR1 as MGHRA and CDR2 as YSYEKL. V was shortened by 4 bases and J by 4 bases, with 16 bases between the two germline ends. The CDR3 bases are TGCGCCAGCAGCCCATTATACAGACAGAGTAATGAAAAACTGTTTTTT. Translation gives CASSPLYRQSNEKLFF.

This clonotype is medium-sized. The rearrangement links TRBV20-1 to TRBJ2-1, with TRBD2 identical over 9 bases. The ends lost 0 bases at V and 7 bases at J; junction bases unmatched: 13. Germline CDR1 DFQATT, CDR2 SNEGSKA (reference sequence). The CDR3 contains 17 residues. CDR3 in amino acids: CSARDQEAGGLENEQFF. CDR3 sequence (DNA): TGCAGTGCTAGAGATCAAGAGGCGGGGGGGCTTGAAAATGAGCAGTTCTTC.

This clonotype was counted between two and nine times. The CDR3 spells CASKQGPLTDTQYF. CDR3 nucleotide sequence: TGTGCCAGCAAACAGGGGCCGCTCACAGATACGCAGTATTTT. The chain links TRBV7-2 to TRBJ2-3, with 7 bases aligning to TRBD1. The J segment lost 2 bases and the V segment lost 7 bases, leaving 6 bases of the junction unmatched. The CDR3 has 14 residues. Germline-derived CDR1 and CDR2 are SGHTA and FQGNSA.

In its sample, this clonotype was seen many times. In nucleotides, the CDR3 is TGTGCCAGCAGCTTGGGTAGGCAGGCCCAGGATACGCAGTATTTT. Translation gives CASSLGRQAQDTQYF. The chain carries TRBV5-5 and TRBJ2-3; D not certain. The CDR3 sequence is 15 residues long. V shed 0 bases and J shed 6 bases, with 14 bases lying between them. Germline loops: CDR1 SGHKS, CDR2 YYEKEE (reference sequence).